Following are 5 T cell receptor beta chains from one sample sequenced in a study of blood T cells in healthy people across ages. Using a J-beta primer mix together with a sample-barcoded 5' primer, a second PCR was run for about 7 to 12 cycles. TCRdb called the 5' RACE reads again in MiXCR, with one record for every CDR3 protein. The table shows around 990,000 distinct CDR3 sequences, with under 40% occurring only once. The sample comprised blood. The origin of the receptors is a man between 18 and 35 years old in good health.

This clonotype has just one count. The junction departs from the called germline gene at one end, perhaps through a read error. The chain employs TRBV4-3 and TRBJ1-5; D is unresolved. From germline, CDR1 is LGHNA and CDR2 YSLEER. This CDR3 has 16 amino acids. The CDR3 loop is CANSQVGRESNQPQHF. CDR3 bases: TGCGCCAACAGCCAAGTAGGGCGAGAAAGCAATCAGCCCCAGCATTTT.

The chain joins TRBV6-1 to TRBJ1-5; no reliable D call. This CDR3 contains 13 residues. V was cut by 2 bases and J by 4 bases, with 6 bases left in between. Germline CDR1 is MNHNS and CDR2 is SASEGT. The CDR3 reads CASSEPDNQPQHF. For the CDR3, the DNA is TGTGCCAGCAGTGAACCCGATAATCAGCCCCAGCATTTT.

This rearrangement joins TRBV21-1 to TRBJ1-4; the table's D gene call, TRBD1, was not cross checked with the DNA. TRBV21-1 is listed as a pseudogene. The CDR3 sequence is 15 residues long. The CDR3 loop is CASSKGDRGNEKLFF. The CDR3 nucleotides read TGTGCCAGCAGCAAAGGGGACAGGGGAAATGAAAAACTGTTTTTT.

This clonotype occurred a few times. The chain is built from TRBV19 and TRBJ1-5; unclear D gene. Germline assignment: CDR1 LNHDA and CDR2 SQIVND (reference sequence). The ends were cut back, 5 bases at V and 4 bases at J, with 18 bases in the middle. The CDR3 runs 16 residues. The CDR3: CASSSRTRAQNQPQHF. The CDR3 DNA sequence: TGTGCCAGTAGTTCACGCACGCGGGCCCAAAATCAGCCCCAGCATTTT.

The chain employs TRBV20-1 and TRBJ2-4, with a weak D call TRBD1 (6 bases). V lost 6 bases to trimming and J lost 0 bases, with 15 bases between them. CDR3 size: 15 residues. Germline CDR1 DFQATT, CDR2 SNEGSKA (reference sequence). CDR3 residues: CSANDRNLAKNIQYF. CDR3 coding DNA: TGCAGTGCCAATGACAGGAATCTAGCCAAAAACATTCAGTACTTC.